This entry lists 17 T cell receptor beta chains sequenced from one sample in a study of OX40 agonist ivuxolimab in advanced cancers. TCRdb's copy holds only in-frame clones and misses some; the assay was immunoSEQ multiplex PCR. This table has over 150,000 clones, 94% appearing once. This sample comprised CD4+ or CD8+ T cells sorted from blood, obtained in a trial of the OX40 agonist ivuxolimab. These TCRs come from an adult with an advanced solid tumor such as melanoma, head and neck, liver or kidney cancer.

This clone was detected only a few times. The chain has TRBV16 and TRBJ2-7; D is uncertain. Between the trimmed V and J ends, which lost 0 bases and 0 bases, there was a span of 12 bases. From germline, CDR1 is KGHSY and CDR2 FQNENV. The CDR3 has 16 amino acids. The CDR3 nucleotides read TGTGCCAGCAGCCAATCTAACCGGGTTGTCTCCTACGAGCAGTACTTC. Its translation is CASSQSNRVVSYEQYF.

The V gene is TRBV7-2, the J gene TRBJ1-2; TRBD1 might be the D (5 bases). The CDR3 sequence is 14 residues long. Germline loops: CDR1 SGHTA, CDR2 FQGNSA. Between the trimmed V and J ends, which lost 4 bases and 7 bases, there was a span of 16 bases. The CDR3 sequence is CASSSRRAGGGYTF. The CDR3 bases are TGTGCCAGCAGCTCTCGGCGTGCCGGGGGTGGCTACACCTTC.

The chain employs TRBV5-4 and TRBJ2-1, with TRBD2 matching 8 bases. The junction had 7 bases not matched to a gene; V was cut back by 2 bases and J by 6 bases. CDR1 and CDR2 from the germline V gene are SGHNT and YYREEE (reference sequence). The CDR3 is 15 residues long. CDR3 protein: CASSFPGTSRNEQFF. In DNA form, the CDR3 reads TGTGCCAGCAGCTTTCCCGGGACTAGTCGCAATGAGCAGTTCTTC.

The V and J genes are TRBV6-1 and TRBJ1-5; TRBD1 matches 7 bases. The V gene's germline CDR1 is MNHNS and CDR2 SASEGT. With 6 bases clipped from V and 7 bases from J, the junction kept 3 bases outside the gene matches. This CDR3 contains 12 residues. The CDR3 spells CASRGQRQPQHF. The CDR3 DNA reads as TGTGCCAGCAGGGGACAGCGCCAGCCCCAGCATTTT.

The chain employs TRBV29-1 and TRBJ1-1; tentatively, D is TRBD1 (5 bases). CDR3 size: 14 residues. Germline lookup yields CDR1 SQVTM and CDR2 ANQGSEA. V was clipped by 4 bases and J by 0 bases, with 12 bases between them. CDR3 residues: CSVARVSLNTEAFF. CDR3 bases: TGCAGCGTTGCCAGGGTCTCGTTGAACACTGAAGCTTTCTTT.

The chain has TRBV7-2 and TRBJ2-1; 10 bases are shared with TRBD2. Trimming at V came to 2 bases and at J to 3 bases, leaving 7 bases not matched to a gene. Germline CDR1 SGHTA, CDR2 FQGNSA. The CDR3 consists of 17 residues. CDR3 in amino acids: CASSLSSRTSGYNEQFF. In DNA form, the CDR3 reads TGTGCCAGCAGCTTAAGTAGTAGGACTAGCGGCTACAATGAGCAGTTCTTC.

The V gene is TRBV28, the J gene TRBJ2-4; TRBD2 might be the D (5 bases). The CDR3 consists of 14 residues. V shed 2 bases and J shed 7 bases, with 12 bases lying between them. Looked up from germline, CDR1 is MDHEN and CDR2 is SYDVKM. The CDR3 bases are TGTGCCAGCAGTTTAGAGGGTACTCGCAACATTCAGTACTTC. Amino acids: CASSLEGTRNIQYF.

J is TRBJ1-5 and V is TRBV30, with D maybe TRBD1 (6 bases). Trimming left V 0 bases short and J 1 base short, with 10 bases between. The CDR3 is made up of 15 amino acids. Germline CDR1 and CDR2: GTSNPN and SVGIG (reference sequence). CDR3 region: CAWSVGGGSNQPQHF. Here the CDR3 DNA reads TGTGCCTGGAGTGTAGGGGGTGGGAGCAATCAGCCCCAGCATTTT. The whole variable domain, remainder taken from reference TRBV30 and TRBJ1-5, is SQTIHQWPATLVQPVGSPLSLECTVEGTSNPNLYWYRQAAGRGLQLLFYSVGIGQISSEVPQNLSASRPQDRQFILSSKKLLLSDSGFYLCAWSVGGGSNQPQHFGDGTRLSIL.

The chain is built from TRBV4-3 and TRBJ2-1; 7 positions agree with TRBD2. V dropped 0 bases and J dropped 15; count of bases not matched to a gene: 14. CDR3 length equals 15 residues. CDR1 is LGHNA, CDR2 YSLEER, per germline. The CDR3: CASSQDRLSSGAVFF. In nucleotides, the CDR3 is TGCGCCAGCAGCCAAGATCGACTGTCTAGCGGCGCGGTGTTCTTC.

The chain couples TRBV4-1 to TRBJ2-6; 10 nucleotides agree with TRBD1. Germline V gene lookup returns CDR1 MGHRA and CDR2 YSYEKL. V was pared by 2 bases and J by 3 bases, with 7 bases of the junction left unmatched. The CDR3 runs to 18 residues. CDR3 DNA: TGCGCCAGCAGCCAACCTAGACAGGGGGCGTTTGGGGCCAACGTCCTGACTTTC. It translates to CASSQPRQGAFGANVLTF.

V gene TRBV20-1 combines with J gene TRBJ2-7; a possible D gene is TRBD2 (5 bases). The germline gives CDR1 DFQATT, CDR2 SNEGSKA (reference sequence). CDR3 length equals 11 residues. V shed 4 bases and J shed 7 bases, with 11 bases lying between them. The CDR3 protein is CSANARGEQYF. The CDR3 DNA sequence: TGCAGTGCTAATGCTCGCGGGGAGCAGTACTTC.

This rearrangement joins TRBV19 to TRBJ1-2; D not certain. Trimming removed 2 bases at V and 6 bases at J, with 7 bases between. Germline V CDR1 and CDR2: LNHDA, SQIVND (reference sequence). The CDR3 loop spans 12 amino acids. The CDR3 DNA follows: TGTGCCAGTAGTATATGGGAAAATGGCTACACCTTC. Its translation: CASSIWENGYTF.

This chain links TRBV29-1 with TRBJ1-1; D is possibly TRBD1 (6 bases). The V end lost 4 bases, the J end lost 0 bases, and 12 bases lay between the germline ends. Germline lookup yields CDR1 SQVTM and CDR2 ANQGSEA. The length of the CDR3 is 14 residues. Written as DNA, the CDR3 is TGCAGCGTTGCCGAGGGGGTGATGAACACTGAAGCTTTCTTT. Its protein product is CSVAEGVMNTEAFF.

This chain uses TRBV27 with TRBJ2-6; no clear D. Looked up from germline, CDR1 is MNHEY and CDR2 is SMNVEV (reference sequence). The CDR3 totals 13 residues. Trimming pared 2 bases from V and 2 bases from J, leaving 1 base between. The CDR3 reads CASSLAGANVLTF. The CDR3 DNA follows: TGTGCCAGCAGTTTAGCTGGGGCCAACGTCCTGACTTTC.

The genes are TRBV19 and TRBJ2-5, with D perhaps matching TRBD2 (5 bases). CDR1 is LNHDA, CDR2 SQIVND, per germline (reference sequence). This CDR3 contains 13 residues. V was cut by 3 bases and J by 8 bases, with 13 bases left in between. CDR3 sequence (DNA): TGTGCCAGTAGTATCACCCGAGAGGGTACCCAGTACTTC. Amino acid sequence: CASSITREGTQYF.

This chain joins TRBV9 and TRBJ2-3; D is tentatively TRBD1 or TRBD2 (6 bases each). The CDR3 covers 16 residues. Germline lookup yields CDR1 SGDLS and CDR2 YYNGEE. V was shortened by 1 base and J by 6 bases, with 18 bases between the two germline ends. The DNA for the CDR3 is TGTGCCAGCAGCGTAAGGGGGGCGATGGACACCGATACGCAGTATTTT. Translating gives CASSVRGAMDTDTQYF. Full variable domain (outside the CDR3, taken from reference TRBV9 and TRBJ2-3): DSGVTQTPKHLITATGQRVTLRCSPRSGDLSVYWYQQSLDQGLQFLIQYYNGEERAKGNILERFSAQQFPDLHSELNLSSLELGDSALYFCASSVRGAMDTDTQYFGPGTRLTVL.

The chain combines TRBV5-1 with TRBJ1-4; no clear D gene. Germline values: CDR1 SGHRS, CDR2 YFSETQ. The CDR3 is made up of 14 amino acids. Deletions cut 2 bases from V and 8 bases from J, with 13 bases between. The CDR3 here is CASSFGRVGEKLFF. In DNA, the CDR3 is TGCGCCAGCAGCTTCGGAAGGGTAGGAGAAAAACTGTTTTTT.